The 26 T cell receptor beta chains given below trace back to one sample, sequenced in a study of liver allograft versus peripheral blood T cells. Study overall: The study compared liver allograft T cell receptor repertoires against peripheral blood repertoires of liver transplant recipients.

TCRdb fed the reads into MiXCR, producing one record per CDR3 protein. The sample lists a few thousand distinct CDR3 sequences, about 16% occurring once. These receptors all stem from a human patient who had a liver transplant. A subset of T cells may come from the graft donor.

The chain carries TRBV6-1 and TRBJ2-1; the match to TRBD2 covers 7 bases. The V and J ends lost 7 bases and 14 bases, in that order; junction bases with no gene match: 23. Looked up from germline, CDR1 is MNHNS and CDR2 is SASEGT. The CDR3 has 16 amino acids. Written as DNA, the CDR3 is TGTGCCAGCAAACGTGGGAGGGTGACGGGAGCGAGCGGGGAGTTCTTC. The encoded protein is CASKRGRVTGASGEFF.

By sample share, this clonotype is medium-sized. V gene TRBV27 combines with J gene TRBJ1-2; 11 bases align to TRBD1. CDR3 length equals 17 residues. Trimming removed 7 bases from V and 6 bases from J; junction bases left unmatched: 16. CDR1 and CDR2 from the germline V gene are MNHEY and SMNVEV (reference sequence). CDR3: CASKFSGVDRGHDGYTF. CDR3 in DNA: TGTGCCAGCAAGTTCAGCGGTGTGGACAGGGGGCATGATGGCTACACCTTC.

The chain combines TRBV20-1 with TRBJ2-7; possibly TRBD1 for D (7 bases). The length of the CDR3 is 13 residues. V was trimmed by 4 bases and J by 4 bases, leaving 14 bases between them. The germline gives CDR1 DFQATT, CDR2 SNEGSKA (reference sequence). This chain's CDR3 is CSATEQGRYEQYF. CDR3 in DNA: TGCAGTGCTACCGAACAGGGGAGGTACGAGCAGTACTTC.

This clonotype counts as medium-sized. The rearrangement joins TRBV27 to TRBJ1-5; TRBD1 aligns across 7 bases. The CDR3 length is 16 residues. V shed 3 bases and J 7 bases; nucleotides not matched to a gene: 12. The germline CDR1 and CDR2 sequences are MNHEY and SMNVEV (reference sequence). Here the CDR3 DNA reads TGTGCCAGCAGTTTGGCGGGTAGGGGGCGTGGACAGCCCCAGCATTTT. Translation gives CASSLAGRGRGQPQHF.

In its sample, this clonotype ranks as medium-sized. The chain links TRBV6-6 to TRBJ2-3, with 7 bases identical to TRBD2. V gave up 4 bases and J gave up 1 base; unmatched junction bases: 8. CDR1 MNHNY and CDR2 SVGAGI come from the germline V gene (reference sequence). CDR3 size: 16 residues. CDR3: CASSWVLARRTDTQYF. In DNA form, the CDR3 reads TGTGCCAGCAGTTGGGTACTAGCGAGACGCACAGATACGCAGTATTTT.

The table lists this clonotype with a count of one. The chain is built from TRBV25-1 and TRBJ1-5, with D maybe TRBD1 (6 bases). Trimming shortened V by 5 bases and J by 8 bases, and 13 bases separated the two germline ends. Germline values: CDR1 MGHDK, CDR2 SYGVNS. CDR3 length equals 13 residues. In DNA form, the CDR3 reads TGTGCCAGCAGTCCCCAAGGGGGAAAGCCCCAGCATTTT. Translation gives CASSPQGGKPQHF.

In its sample, this clonotype ranks as medium-sized. V gene TRBV6-1 combines with J gene TRBJ2-7; D possibly corresponds to TRBD2 (5 bases). Germline V CDR1 and CDR2: MNHNS, SASEGT. V lost 8 bases and J 5 bases, leaving 22 bases between the germline ends. The CDR3 loop spans 15 amino acids. The CDR3 protein is CASFYVQRGIDEQYF. The CDR3, as DNA: TGTGCCAGCTTCTACGTGCAGCGAGGGATCGACGAGCAGTACTTC.

By share, this clonotype ranks as large. The chain is built from TRBV19 and TRBJ1-2; TRBD1 might be the D (5 bases). Germline-derived CDR1 and CDR2 are LNHDA and SQIVND (reference sequence). There are 15 residues in the CDR3. With 5 bases removed from V and 3 bases from J, the gap between germline ends came to 16 bases. The CDR3 sequence: CASSSRRDWDYGYTF. As DNA, the CDR3 is TGTGCCAGTAGTTCCCGACGGGACTGGGACTATGGCTACACCTTC.

This clonotype is termed medium-sized. The chain recombines TRBV27 with TRBJ1-2; D is unresolved. The CDR3 sequence is 14 residues long. V was trimmed by 5 bases and J by 2 bases, leaving 12 bases between them. CDR1 and CDR2 (germline): MNHEY, SMNVEV (reference sequence). CDR3 in DNA: TGTGCCAGCAGTCCAGATTCTCGGAACTATGGCTACACCTTC. This encodes CASSPDSRNYGYTF.

By share of the sample, this clonotype is large. The J gene is TRBJ2-7, the V gene TRBV29-1; 7 positions match TRBD1. Per germline, CDR1 SQVTM and CDR2 ANQGSEA. This CDR3 is built from 12 residues. Losses at the gene ends were 6 bases for V and 4 bases for J; bases not matched to a gene: 6. CDR3 nucleotide sequence: TGCAGCGTCCGACAGGGTAGTTACGAGCAGTACTTC. This translates into CSVRQGSYEQYF.

In the case of this clonotype: One base away lies a much larger clone, so this may be a sequencing read error. This chain joins TRBV6-5 and TRBJ2-1, with D unclear. The CDR3 loop spans 13 amino acids. CDR1 is MNHEY, CDR2 SVGAGI, per germline. V was trimmed by 6 bases and J by 6 bases, leaving 12 bases between them. CDR3 protein: CASSFGDCNEQFF. In DNA form, the CDR3 reads TGTGCCAGCAGCTTCGGAGATTGCAATGAGCAGTTCTTC.

The V call is TRBV7-9, the J call TRBJ2-7, with a tentative D call TRBD2 (5 bases). The V gene lost 6 bases and the J gene lost 6 bases, with 15 bases spanning the gap. The CDR3 is 13 residues long. CDR1 and CDR2 (germline): SEHNR, FQNEAQ (reference sequence). CDR3 coding DNA: TGTGCCAGCAGTTCCGGACTCCTACGCGAGCAGTACTTC. Amino acid sequence: CASSSGLLREQYF.

J is TRBJ2-2 and V is TRBV9, with a weak D call TRBD1 (6 bases). Trimming pared 0 bases from V and 2 bases from J, leaving 8 bases between. There are 15 residues in the CDR3. Germline CDR1 reads SGDLS; CDR2 reads YYNGEE. The CDR3 loop reads CASSVEGDNTGELFF. The CDR3, as DNA: TGTGCCAGCAGCGTAGAGGGGGATAACACCGGGGAGCTGTTTTTT.

This clonotype was counted only a few times. The J gene is TRBJ2-7, the V gene TRBV7-9; TRBD1 agrees at 11 bases. V trimming: 0 bases; J trimming: 6 bases; junction bases outside the gene matches: 1. CDR1 is SEHNR and CDR2 is FQNEAQ in the germline V gene (reference sequence). The CDR3 is 14 amino acids. The CDR3 sequence is CASSLAGTGGEQYF. CDR3 nucleotides: TGTGCCAGCAGCTTAGCGGGGACAGGGGGCGAGCAGTACTTC.

Relative to its sample, this clonotype is medium-sized. The chain carries TRBV14 and TRBJ1-4, with D perhaps matching TRBD1 (5 bases). The CDR3 runs to 16 residues. Germline CDR1 and CDR2: SGHDN and FVKESK. V was shortened by 0 bases and J by 5 bases, with 13 bases between the two germline ends. DNA for the CDR3: TGTGCCAGCAGCCAAGATTTCGGGACTGTAAATGAAAAACTGTTTTTT. This translates into CASSQDFGTVNEKLFF.

By share of the sample, this clonotype is medium-sized (0.01 to 0.1%). The rearrangement links TRBV6-1 to TRBJ1-2, with TRBD1 matching 7 bases. This CDR3 contains 14 residues. The ends lost 7 bases at V and 4 bases at J; junction bases unmatched: 9. In germline, CDR1 is MNHNS, CDR2 SASEGT. The CDR3 DNA reads TGTGCCAGCACCAACCAGGGGGGGGGCTATGGCTACACCTTC. It encodes CASTNQGGGYGYTF.

By sample fraction, this clonotype is medium-sized (0.01 to 0.1%). The chain uses TRBV29-1 and TRBJ1-1, with D possibly TRBD1 on 5 matching bases. The germline V and J ends were trimmed by 3 bases and 2 bases, with 7 bases remaining between them. The CDR3 runs 12 residues. Germline V gene sequence: CDR1 SQVTM, CDR2 ANQGSEA. The CDR3 reads CSVEGRNTEAFF. The CDR3 region has the DNA TGCAGCGTTGAGGGACGAAACACTGAAGCTTTCTTT.

This clonotype is labeled as medium-sized. The rearrangement joins TRBV5-4 to TRBJ2-1, with D hard to call. This CDR3 has 13 residues. V was clipped by 3 bases and J by 2 bases, with 6 bases between them. The germline V gene has CDR1 SGHNT and CDR2 YYREEE (reference sequence). The CDR3 DNA sequence: TGTGCCAGCAGCTCGGCTACCTACAATGAGCAGTTCTTC. Its translation is CASSSATYNEQFF.

This clonotype was seen ten or more times. The chain is built from TRBV6-5 and TRBJ1-2; D is perhaps TRBD1 (5 bases). The CDR3 consists of 15 residues. From germline, CDR1 is MNHEY and CDR2 SVGAGI. Trimming left V 3 bases short and J 0 bases short, with 11 bases between. CDR3 protein: CASSYVGVANYGYTF. The DNA of the CDR3 is TGTGCCAGCAGTTATGTAGGGGTTGCTAACTATGGCTACACCTTC.

This clonotype showed up just a few times. The rearrangement links TRBV7-3 to TRBJ1-6; possible D gene TRBD1, 5 bases. The ends were cut back, 0 bases at V and 7 bases at J, with 10 bases in the middle. In germline, CDR1 is SGHTA, CDR2 FQGTGA. The CDR3 covers 15 residues. The CDR3 DNA reads TGTGCCAGCAGCTTAACGAAGCAGGGAAATTCACCCCTCCACTTT. Protein: CASSLTKQGNSPLHF.

This clonotype is deemed large. This rearrangement joins TRBV6-1 to TRBJ1-5; a weak D match, TRBD1 (5 bases). Trimming removed 1 base from V and 6 bases from J, with 13 bases in between. This CDR3 has 15 amino acids. Germline lookup yields CDR1 MNHNS and CDR2 SASEGT. The CDR3 sequence is CASSEGGFRGQPQHF. Here the CDR3 DNA reads TGTGCCAGCAGTGAAGGGGGGTTCCGCGGTCAGCCCCAGCATTTT.

This clonotype is categorized as medium-sized (0.01 to 0.1%). The genes are TRBV9 and TRBJ2-3, with D possibly called TRBD1 or TRBD2 (6 bases each). The V end lost 0 bases, the J end lost 4 bases, and 15 bases lay between the germline ends. Germline V lookup: CDR1 SGDLS, CDR2 YYNGEE. CDR3 size: 16 residues. The CDR3 region is CASSVEGGGPADTQYF. The CDR3 DNA sequence: TGTGCCAGCAGCGTAGAGGGGGGAGGCCCCGCAGATACGCAGTATTTT.

This clonotype was detected ten times or more. The chain couples TRBV27 to TRBJ1-6; no clear D gene. Germline-derived CDR1 and CDR2 are MNHEY and SMNVEV (reference sequence). Trimming removed 6 bases from V and 7 bases from J, with 7 bases in between. The CDR3 runs 12 residues. DNA for the CDR3: TGTGCCAGCAGCCGGGTAAATTCACCCCTCCACTTT. Its translation: CASSRVNSPLHF.

This clonotype is medium-sized. This sequence joins TRBV5-5 and TRBJ1-1; tentative D call: TRBD1 (6 bases). This CDR3 has 16 residues. The V end was cut by 2 bases, the J end by 4 bases, with 18 bases between. Germline CDR1 is SGHKS and CDR2 is YYEKEE (reference sequence). CDR3 coding DNA: TGTGCCAGCAGCTTCCAAACAGGGAAGGTCGGCACTGAAGCTTTCTTT. Translation: CASSFQTGKVGTEAFF.

In its sample, this clonotype ranks as medium-sized. This chain connects TRBV5-1 to TRBJ1-1; tentatively, D is TRBD1 (5 bases). Germline values: CDR1 SGHRS, CDR2 YFSETQ. Trimming pared 4 bases from V and 1 base from J, leaving 11 bases between. The CDR3 covers 14 residues. CDR3 coding DNA: TGCGCCAGCAGCAAAGGGACGGAGAACACTGAAGCTTTCTTT. Its translation is CASSKGTENTEAFF. The full variable domain, rest sourced from reference TRBV5-1 and TRBJ1-1, is KAGVTQTPRYLIKTRGQQVTLSCSPISGHRSVSWYQQTPGQGLQFLFEYFSETQRNKGNFPGRFSGRQFSNSRSEMNVSTLELGDSALYLCASSKGTENTEAFFGQGTRLTVV.

This clonotype has ten or more counts. This chain uses TRBV7-3 with TRBJ2-3; D possibly corresponds to TRBD1 (6 bases). This CDR3 contains 15 residues. Deletions cut 1 base from V and 4 bases from J, with 12 bases between. Per the germline V gene, CDR1 is SGHTA and CDR2 is FQGTGA. The CDR3 loop reads CASSLMGRGSDTQYF. The CDR3 DNA follows: TGTGCCAGCAGCTTAATGGGCAGGGGTTCAGATACGCAGTATTTT.